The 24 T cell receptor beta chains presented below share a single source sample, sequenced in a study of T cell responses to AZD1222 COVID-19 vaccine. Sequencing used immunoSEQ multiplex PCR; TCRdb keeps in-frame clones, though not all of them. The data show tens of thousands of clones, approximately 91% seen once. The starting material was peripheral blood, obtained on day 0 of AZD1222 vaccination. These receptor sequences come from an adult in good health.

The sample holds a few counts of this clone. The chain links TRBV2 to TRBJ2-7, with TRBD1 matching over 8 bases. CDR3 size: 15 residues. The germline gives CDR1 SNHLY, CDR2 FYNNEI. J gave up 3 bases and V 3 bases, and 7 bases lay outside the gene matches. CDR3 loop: CASSEGQGASYEQYF. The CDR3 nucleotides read TGTGCCAGCAGTGAGGGCCAGGGGGCCAGCTACGAGCAGTACTTC.

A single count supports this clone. CDR3 loop: CASSLGAARGTEAFF. CDR3 sequence (DNA): TGTGCCAGCAGCTTAGGGGCGGCCAGGGGCACTGAAGCTTTCTTT. The chain uses TRBV7-2 and TRBJ1-1; a possible D gene is TRBD1 (6 bases). Trimming took 1 base from V and 4 from J, leaving 13 bases between them. The CDR3 has 15 amino acids. CDR1 is SGHTA and CDR2 is FQGNSA in the germline V gene. Drawing the rest from reference TRBV7-2 and TRBJ1-1, the complete variable domain is GAGVSQSPSNKVTEKGKDVELRCDPISGHTALYWYRQSLGQGLEFLIYFQGNSAPDKSGLPSDRFSAERTGGSVSTLTIQRTQQEDSAVYLCASSLGAARGTEAFFGQGTRLTVV.

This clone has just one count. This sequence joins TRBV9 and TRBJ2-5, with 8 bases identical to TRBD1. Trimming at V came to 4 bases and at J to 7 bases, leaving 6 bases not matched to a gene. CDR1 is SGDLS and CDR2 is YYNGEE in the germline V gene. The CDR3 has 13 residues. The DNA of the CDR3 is TGTGCCAGCAGCCCAGGGGGCCACGGGACCCAGTACTTC. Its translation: CASSPGGHGTQYF. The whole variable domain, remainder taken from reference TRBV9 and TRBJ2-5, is DSGVTQTPKHLITATGQRVTLRCSPRSGDLSVYWYQQSLDQGLQFLIQYYNGEERAKGNILERFSAQQFPDLHSELNLSSLELGDSALYFCASSPGGHGTQYFGPGTRLLVL.

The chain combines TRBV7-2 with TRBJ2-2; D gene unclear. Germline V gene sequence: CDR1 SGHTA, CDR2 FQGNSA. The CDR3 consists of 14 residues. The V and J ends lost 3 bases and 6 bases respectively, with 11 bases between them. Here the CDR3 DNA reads TGTGCCAGCAGCTTTCTGCCAGCAGCCGGGGAGCTGTTTTTT. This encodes CASSFLPAAGELFF.

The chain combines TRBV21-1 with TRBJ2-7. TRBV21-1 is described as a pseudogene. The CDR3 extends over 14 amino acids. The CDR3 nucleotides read TGTGCCAGCTTCCGGGACCCACCGTGCCACGAGCAGTACTTC. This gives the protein CASFRDPPCHEQYF.

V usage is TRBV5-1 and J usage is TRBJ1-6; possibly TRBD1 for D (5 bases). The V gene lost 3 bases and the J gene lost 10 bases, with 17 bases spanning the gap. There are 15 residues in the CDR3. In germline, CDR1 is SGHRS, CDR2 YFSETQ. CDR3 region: CASSSGTDSRSPLHF. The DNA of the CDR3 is TGCGCCAGCAGCTCCGGGACTGATTCTCGGTCACCCCTCCACTTT.

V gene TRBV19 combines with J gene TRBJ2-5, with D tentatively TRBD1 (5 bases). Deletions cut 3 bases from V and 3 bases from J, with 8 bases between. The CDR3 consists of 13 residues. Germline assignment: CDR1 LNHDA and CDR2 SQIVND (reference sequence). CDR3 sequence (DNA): TGTGCCAGTAGTATGAGCAGGGAAGAGACCCAGTACTTC. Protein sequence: CASSMSREETQYF.

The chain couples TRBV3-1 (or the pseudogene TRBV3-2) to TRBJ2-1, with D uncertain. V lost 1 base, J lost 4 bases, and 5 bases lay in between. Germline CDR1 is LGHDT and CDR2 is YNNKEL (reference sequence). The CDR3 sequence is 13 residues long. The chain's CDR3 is CASSQGWYNEQFF. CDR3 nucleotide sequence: TGTGCCAGCAGCCAAGGCTGGTACAATGAGCAGTTCTTC.

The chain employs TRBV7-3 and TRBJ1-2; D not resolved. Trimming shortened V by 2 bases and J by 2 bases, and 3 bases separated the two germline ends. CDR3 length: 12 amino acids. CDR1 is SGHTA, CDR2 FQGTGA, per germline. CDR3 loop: CASSLDNYGYTF. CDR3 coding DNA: TGTGCCAGCAGCTTAGACAACTATGGCTACACCTTC.

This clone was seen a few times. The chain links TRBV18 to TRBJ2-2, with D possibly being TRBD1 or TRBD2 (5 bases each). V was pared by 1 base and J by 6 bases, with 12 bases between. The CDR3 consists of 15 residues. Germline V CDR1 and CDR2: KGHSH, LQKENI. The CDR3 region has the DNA TGTGCCAGCTCACCACTCCGGCAGGGACCCGGGGAGCTGTTTTTT. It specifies CASSPLRQGPGELFF.

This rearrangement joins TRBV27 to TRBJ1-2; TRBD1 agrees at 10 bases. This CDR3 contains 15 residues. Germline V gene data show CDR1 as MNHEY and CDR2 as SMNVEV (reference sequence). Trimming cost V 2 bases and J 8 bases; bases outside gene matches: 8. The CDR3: CASSLMGQGQEGYTF. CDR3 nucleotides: TGTGCCAGCAGTTTAATGGGACAGGGGCAAGAGGGCTACACCTTC.

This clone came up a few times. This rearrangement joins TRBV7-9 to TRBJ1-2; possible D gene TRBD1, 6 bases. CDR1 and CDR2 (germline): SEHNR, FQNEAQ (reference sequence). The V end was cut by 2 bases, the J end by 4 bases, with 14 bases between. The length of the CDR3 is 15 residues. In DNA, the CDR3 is TGTGCCAGCAGCTTAAAGTCAGGGGCGAGCTATGGCTACACCTTC. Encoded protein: CASSLKSGASYGYTF.

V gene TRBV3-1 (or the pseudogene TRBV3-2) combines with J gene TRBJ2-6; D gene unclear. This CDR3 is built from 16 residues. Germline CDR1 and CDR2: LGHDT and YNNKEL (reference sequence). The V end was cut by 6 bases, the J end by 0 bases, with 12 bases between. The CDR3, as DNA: TGTGCCAGCAGGCCAGTTACGAGCTCTGGGGCCAACGTCCTGACTTTC. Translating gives CASRPVTSSGANVLTF.

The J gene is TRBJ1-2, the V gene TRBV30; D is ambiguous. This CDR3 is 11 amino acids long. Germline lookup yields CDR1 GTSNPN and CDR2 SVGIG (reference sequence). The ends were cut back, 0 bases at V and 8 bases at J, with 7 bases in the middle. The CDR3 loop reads CAWSVGGGYTF. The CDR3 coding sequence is TGTGCCTGGAGTGTAGGCGGGGGCTACACCTTC.

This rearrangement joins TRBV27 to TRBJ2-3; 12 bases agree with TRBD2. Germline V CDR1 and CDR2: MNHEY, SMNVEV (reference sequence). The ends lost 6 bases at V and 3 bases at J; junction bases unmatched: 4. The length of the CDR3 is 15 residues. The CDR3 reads CASRTSGGVTDTQYF. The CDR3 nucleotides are TGTGCCAGCAGGACTAGCGGGGGCGTGACAGATACGCAGTATTTT.

This CDR3 reads CASSNRITIYF. Here the CDR3 DNA reads TGTGCCAGCAGTAACAGGATCACCATATATTTT. The V and J genes are TRBV12-3 or TRBV12-4 and TRBJ1-3; a possible D gene is TRBD1 (5 bases). The CDR3 is made up of 11 amino acids. Trimming removed 5 bases from V and 9 bases from J, with 8 bases in between.

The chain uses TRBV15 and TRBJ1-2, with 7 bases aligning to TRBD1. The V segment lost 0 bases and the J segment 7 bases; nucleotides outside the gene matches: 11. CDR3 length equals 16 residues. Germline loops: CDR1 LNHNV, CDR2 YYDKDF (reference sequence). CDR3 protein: CATSRDPRTGVGGYTF. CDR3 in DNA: TGTGCCACCAGCAGAGATCCTCGGACAGGAGTAGGTGGCTACACCTTC.

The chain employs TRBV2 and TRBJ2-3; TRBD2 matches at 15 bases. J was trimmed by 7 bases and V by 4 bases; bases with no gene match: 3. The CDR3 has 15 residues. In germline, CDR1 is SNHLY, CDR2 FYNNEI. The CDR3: CASSGTSGGANTQYF. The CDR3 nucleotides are TGTGCCAGCAGTGGGACTAGCGGGGGGGCCAATACGCAGTATTTT.

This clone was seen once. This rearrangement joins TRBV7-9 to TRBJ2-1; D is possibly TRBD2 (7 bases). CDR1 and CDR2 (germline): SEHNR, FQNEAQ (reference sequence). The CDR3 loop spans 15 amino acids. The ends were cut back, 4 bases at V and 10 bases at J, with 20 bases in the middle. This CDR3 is CASSSQVVGGTEQFF. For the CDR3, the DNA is TGTGCCAGCAGCTCTCAAGTCGTGGGGGGGACAGAGCAGTTCTTC.

This chain's CDR3 is CASSPPTRETQYF. CDR3 in DNA: TGTGCCAGCTCACCACCTACGAGGGAGACCCAGTACTTC. The J gene is TRBJ2-5, the V gene TRBV18; D is uncertain. There are 13 residues in the CDR3. V was pared by 0 bases and J by 5 bases, with 7 bases between. Germline assignment: CDR1 KGHSH and CDR2 LQKENI.

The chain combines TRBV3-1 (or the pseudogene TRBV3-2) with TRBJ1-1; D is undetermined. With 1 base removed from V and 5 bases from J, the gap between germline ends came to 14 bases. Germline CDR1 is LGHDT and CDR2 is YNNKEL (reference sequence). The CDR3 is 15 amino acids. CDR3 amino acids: CASSQVRQAGTEAFF. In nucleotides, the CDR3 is TGTGCCAGCAGCCAAGTCCGGCAGGCCGGGACTGAAGCTTTCTTT.

The CDR3 spells CASSPGVQETQYF. The CDR3 DNA follows: TGTGCCAGCAGCCCCGGGGTGCAAGAGACCCAGTACTTC. The rearrangement joins TRBV27 to TRBJ2-5; a possible D gene is TRBD2 (5 bases). CDR1 and CDR2 (germline): MNHEY, SMNVEV (reference sequence). CDR3 length equals 13 residues. V lost 6 bases and J lost 2, with 10 bases in between.

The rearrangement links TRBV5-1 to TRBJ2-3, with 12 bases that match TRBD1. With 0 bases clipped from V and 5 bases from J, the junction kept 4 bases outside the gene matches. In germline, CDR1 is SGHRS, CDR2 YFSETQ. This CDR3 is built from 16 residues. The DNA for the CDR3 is TGCGCCAGCAGCTTGGCCGGGACAGGGGGCAGAGATACGCAGTATTTT. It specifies CASSLAGTGGRDTQYF.

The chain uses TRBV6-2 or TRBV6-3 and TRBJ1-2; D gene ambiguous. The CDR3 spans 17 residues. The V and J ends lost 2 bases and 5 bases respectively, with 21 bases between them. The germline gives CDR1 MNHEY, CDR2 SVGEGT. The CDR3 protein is CASSYTLGRTRAYGYTF. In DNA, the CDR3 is TGTGCCAGCAGTTACACACTGGGTCGGACGCGAGCATATGGCTACACCTTC.